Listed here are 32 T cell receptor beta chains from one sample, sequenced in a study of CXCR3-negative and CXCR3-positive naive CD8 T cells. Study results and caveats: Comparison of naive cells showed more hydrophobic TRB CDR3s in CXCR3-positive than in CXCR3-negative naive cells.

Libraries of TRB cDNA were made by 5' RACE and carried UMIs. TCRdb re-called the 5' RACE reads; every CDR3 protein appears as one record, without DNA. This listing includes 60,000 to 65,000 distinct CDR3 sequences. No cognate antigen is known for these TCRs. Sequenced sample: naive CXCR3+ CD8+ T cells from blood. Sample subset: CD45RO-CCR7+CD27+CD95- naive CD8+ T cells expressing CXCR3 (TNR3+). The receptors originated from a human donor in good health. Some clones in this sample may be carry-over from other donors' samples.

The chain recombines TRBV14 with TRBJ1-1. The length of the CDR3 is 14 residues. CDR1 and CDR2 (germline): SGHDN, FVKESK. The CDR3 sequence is CATTKDLWDTEAFF.

CDR3 protein: CSAYRTSGFETQYF. The V and J genes are TRBV20-1 and TRBJ2-5; as DNA is missing, the TRBD2 call by TCRdb cannot be tested. The CDR3 is 14 residues long. CDR1 DFQATT and CDR2 SNEGSKA come from the germline V gene (reference sequence).

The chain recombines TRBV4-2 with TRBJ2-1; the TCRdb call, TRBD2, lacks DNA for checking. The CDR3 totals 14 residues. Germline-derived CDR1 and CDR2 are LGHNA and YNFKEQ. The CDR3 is CASTPVEADNEQFF.

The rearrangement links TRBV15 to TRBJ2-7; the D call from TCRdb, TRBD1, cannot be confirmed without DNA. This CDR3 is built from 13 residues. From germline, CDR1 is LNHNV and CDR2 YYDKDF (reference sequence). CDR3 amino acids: CAVGDRVSYEQYF.

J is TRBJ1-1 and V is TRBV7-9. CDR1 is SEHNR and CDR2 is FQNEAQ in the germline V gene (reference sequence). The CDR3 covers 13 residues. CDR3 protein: CASSLAGNTEAFF.

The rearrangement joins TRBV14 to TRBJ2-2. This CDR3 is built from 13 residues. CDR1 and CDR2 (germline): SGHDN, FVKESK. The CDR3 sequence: CASSDRNTGELFF.

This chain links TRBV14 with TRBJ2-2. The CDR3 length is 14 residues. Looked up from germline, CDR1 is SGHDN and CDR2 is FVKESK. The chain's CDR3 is CASSLTVVVGELFF.

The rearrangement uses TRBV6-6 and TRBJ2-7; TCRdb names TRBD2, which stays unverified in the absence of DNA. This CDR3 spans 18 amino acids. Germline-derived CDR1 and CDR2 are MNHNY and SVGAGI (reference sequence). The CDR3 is CASSYGLGRGAHSYEQYF.

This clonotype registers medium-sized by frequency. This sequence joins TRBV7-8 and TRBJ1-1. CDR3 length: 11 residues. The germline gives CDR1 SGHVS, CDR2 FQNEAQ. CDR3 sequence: CASSIDREAFF.

The CDR3 sequence is CSARDERDSASLGNTDTQYF. This sequence joins TRBV20-1 and TRBJ2-3; TCRdb's D call of TRBD2 is untestable without DNA. Germline V gene sequence: CDR1 DFQATT, CDR2 SNEGSKA (reference sequence). The CDR3 contains 20 residues.

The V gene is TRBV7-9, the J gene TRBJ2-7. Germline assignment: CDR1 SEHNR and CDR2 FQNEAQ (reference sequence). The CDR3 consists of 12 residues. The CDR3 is CASRSVASEQYF.

The CDR3: CASSSGQRTGELFF. The chain is built from TRBV7-2 and TRBJ2-2; TCRdb reports TRBD1, a call that lacks DNA to check it against. The CDR3 contains 14 residues. CDR1 and CDR2 from the germline V gene are SGHTA and FQGNSA.

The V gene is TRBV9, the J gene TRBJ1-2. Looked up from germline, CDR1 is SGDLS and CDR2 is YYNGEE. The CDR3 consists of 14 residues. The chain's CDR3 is CASSVAGESYGYTF.

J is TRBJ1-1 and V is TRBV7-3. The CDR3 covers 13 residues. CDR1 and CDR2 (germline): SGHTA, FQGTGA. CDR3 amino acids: CASSPDVGAEAFF.

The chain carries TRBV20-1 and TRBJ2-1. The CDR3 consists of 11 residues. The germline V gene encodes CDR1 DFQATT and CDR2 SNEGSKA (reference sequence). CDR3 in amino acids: CSNQRTNEQFF.

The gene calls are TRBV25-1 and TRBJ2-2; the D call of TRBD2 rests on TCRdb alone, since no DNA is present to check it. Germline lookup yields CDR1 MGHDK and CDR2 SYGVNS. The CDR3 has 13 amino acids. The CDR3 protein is CATGTSNTGELFF. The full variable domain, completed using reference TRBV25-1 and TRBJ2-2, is EADIYQTPRYLVIGTGKKITLECSQTMGHDKMYWYQQDPGMELHLIHYSYGVNSTEKGDLSSESTVSRIRTEHFPLTLESARPSHTSQYLCATGTSNTGELFFGEGSRLTVL.

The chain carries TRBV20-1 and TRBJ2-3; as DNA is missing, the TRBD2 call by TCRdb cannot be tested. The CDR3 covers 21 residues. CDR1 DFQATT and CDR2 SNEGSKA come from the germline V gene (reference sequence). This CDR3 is CSARDSFGLAGGRASTDTQYF.

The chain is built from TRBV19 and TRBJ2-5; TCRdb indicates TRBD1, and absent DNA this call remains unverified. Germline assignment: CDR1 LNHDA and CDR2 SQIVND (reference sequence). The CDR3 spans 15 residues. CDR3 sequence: CASQSAGASGETQYF.

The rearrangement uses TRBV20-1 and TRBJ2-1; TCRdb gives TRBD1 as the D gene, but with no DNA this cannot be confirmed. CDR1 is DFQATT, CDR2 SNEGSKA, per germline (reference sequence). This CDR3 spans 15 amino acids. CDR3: CSARDPGTQGNEQFF.

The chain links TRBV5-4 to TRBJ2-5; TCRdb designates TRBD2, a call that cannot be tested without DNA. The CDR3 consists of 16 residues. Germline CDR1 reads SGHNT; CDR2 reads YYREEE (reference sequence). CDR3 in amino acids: CASSLVGLAGYETQYF.

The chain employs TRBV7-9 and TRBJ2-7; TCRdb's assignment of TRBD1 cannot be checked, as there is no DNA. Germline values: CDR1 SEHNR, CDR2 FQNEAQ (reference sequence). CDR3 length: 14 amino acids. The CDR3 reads CASTTEPGSYEQYF.

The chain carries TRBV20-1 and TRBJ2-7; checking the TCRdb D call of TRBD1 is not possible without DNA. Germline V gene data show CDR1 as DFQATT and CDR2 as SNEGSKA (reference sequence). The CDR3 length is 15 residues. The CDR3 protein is CSASKGSGFGDEQYF.

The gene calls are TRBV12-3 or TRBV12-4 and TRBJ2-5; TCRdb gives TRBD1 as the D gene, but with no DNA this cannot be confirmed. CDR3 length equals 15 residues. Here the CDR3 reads CASSYRQGRQETQYF.

The CDR3: CASSFSGDSYNEQFF. The V call is TRBV5-6, the J call TRBJ2-1; absent DNA, TCRdb's TRBD2 call cannot be checked. Germline CDR1 and CDR2: SGHDT and YYEEEE. This CDR3 has 15 residues.

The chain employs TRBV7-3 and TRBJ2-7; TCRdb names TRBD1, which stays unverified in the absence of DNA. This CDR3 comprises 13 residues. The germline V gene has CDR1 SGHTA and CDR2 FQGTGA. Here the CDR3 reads CASSLRPAWEQYF.

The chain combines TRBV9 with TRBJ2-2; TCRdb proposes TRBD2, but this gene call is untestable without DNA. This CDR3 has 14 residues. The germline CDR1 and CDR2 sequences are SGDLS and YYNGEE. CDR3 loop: CASSGATNTGELFF.

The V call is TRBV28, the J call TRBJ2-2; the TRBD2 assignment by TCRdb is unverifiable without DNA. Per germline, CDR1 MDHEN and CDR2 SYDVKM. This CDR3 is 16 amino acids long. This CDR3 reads CASSALAGGFTGELFF.

The CDR3 protein is CSARIQGQGDTQYF. V usage is TRBV20-1 and J usage is TRBJ2-3; TCRdb's D gene call, TRBD1, goes unchecked for lack of DNA. Germline-derived CDR1 and CDR2 are DFQATT and SNEGSKA (reference sequence). This CDR3 is 14 amino acids long.

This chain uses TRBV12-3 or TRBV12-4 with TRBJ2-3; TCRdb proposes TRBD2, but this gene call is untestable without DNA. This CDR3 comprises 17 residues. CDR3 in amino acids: CASSLHSWSSSTDTQYF.

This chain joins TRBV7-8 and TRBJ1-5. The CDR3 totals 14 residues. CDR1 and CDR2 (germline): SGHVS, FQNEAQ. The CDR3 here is CASSKANSNQPQHF.

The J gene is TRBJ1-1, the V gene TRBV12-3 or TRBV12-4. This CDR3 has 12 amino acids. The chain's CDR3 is CAGSLRNTEAFF.

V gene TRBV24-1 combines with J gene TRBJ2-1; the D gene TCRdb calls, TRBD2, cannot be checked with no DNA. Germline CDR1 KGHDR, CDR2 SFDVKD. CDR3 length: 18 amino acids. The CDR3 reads CATSDSSGGGAFYNEQFF.